The 14 T cell receptor beta chains presented below share a single source sample, sequenced in a study of early T cells in non-severe SARS-CoV-2 infection. TCRdb passed the 5' RACE reads through MiXCR, listing each CDR3 protein once. This sample carries nearly 110,000 distinct CDR3 sequences, 11% of them seen once, and the ten largest clones take approximately 7.3%. The sequenced sample was whole blood. The receptors shown here come from an adult who was a healthcare worker with PCR-confirmed SARS-CoV-2 infection or an uninfected control (not recorded which).

This clonotype was seen many times. J is TRBJ1-6 and V is TRBV10-3; 8 nucleotides align to TRBD1. The CDR3 is 13 residues long. V dropped 10 bases and J dropped 10; count of bases not matched to a gene: 9. The V gene's germline CDR1 is ENHRY and CDR2 SYGVKD. The CDR3: CATRETGVSPLHF. DNA for the CDR3: TGTGCCACCAGGGAGACAGGGGTCTCACCCCTCCACTTT.

This clonotype was counted ten times or more. The chain combines TRBV6-2 or TRBV6-3 with TRBJ2-7; no clear D gene. From germline, CDR1 is MNHEY and CDR2 SVGEGT. Trimming shortened V by 5 bases and J by 3 bases, and 8 bases separated the two germline ends. The CDR3 is made up of 12 amino acids. CDR3 bases: TGTGCCAGCAGTCCGCGGTACTACGAGCAGTACTTC. This codes for CASSPRYYEQYF.

This clonotype was observed many times. This sequence joins TRBV5-4 and TRBJ2-3; 8 bases fit TRBD2. J was trimmed by 6 bases and V by 6 bases; bases with no gene match: 6. CDR1 and CDR2 (germline): SGHNT, YYREEE (reference sequence). The CDR3 has 13 residues. The CDR3 DNA reads as TGTGCCAGCACCGCCGGGACTAGGGATACGCAGTATTTT. Its protein product is CASTAGTRDTQYF.

The chain is built from TRBV4-3 and TRBJ2-1; 13 nucleotides agree with TRBD2. V lost 4 bases and J lost 7; bases outside the gene matches: 4. The CDR3 is 15 amino acids. Germline V gene lookup returns CDR1 LGHNA and CDR2 YSLEER. The CDR3 DNA follows: TGCGCCAGCAGCCCTGGGACTAGCGGGACTAATGAGCAGTTCTTC. Amino acids: CASSPGTSGTNEQFF.

This clonotype was picked up many times. The V and J genes are TRBV27 and TRBJ1-5; TRBD1 matches 8 bases. Germline V CDR1 and CDR2: MNHEY, SMNVEV (reference sequence). The CDR3 has 15 residues. V lost 2 bases and J lost 6; bases outside the gene matches: 6. CDR3 region: CASSLTWTGRQPQHF. The CDR3 region has the DNA TGTGCCAGCAGTTTAACCTGGACAGGGCGTCAGCCCCAGCATTTT.

The chain employs TRBV4-1 and TRBJ2-3, with TRBD2 matching over 9 bases. The CDR3 consists of 15 residues. J was trimmed by 6 bases and V by 2 bases; bases with no gene match: 6. CDR1 MGHRA and CDR2 YSYEKL come from the germline V gene. CDR3 DNA sequence: TGCGCCAGCAGCCAATTTAGCGGGAGAGTGGATACGCAGTATTTT. Translated: CASSQFSGRVDTQYF.

This clonotype was seen a handful of times. This rearrangement joins TRBV5-1 to TRBJ2-7; 10 nucleotides match TRBD2. Germline V gene lookup returns CDR1 SGHRS and CDR2 YFSETQ. V gave up 1 base and J gave up 3 bases; unmatched junction bases: 13. This CDR3 is 18 amino acids long. The CDR3 bases are TGCGCCAGCAGCTTGAGGACTAGCGGCTTTCAAAAAGTCTACGAGCAGTACTTC. The encoded protein is CASSLRTSGFQKVYEQYF.

This clonotype was seen only a few times. The chain recombines TRBV20-1 with TRBJ2-1, with 7 bases matching TRBD2. The CDR3 covers 14 residues. Trimming at V came to 2 bases and at J to 2 bases, leaving 3 bases not matched to a gene. Germline-derived CDR1 and CDR2 are DFQATT and SNEGSKA (reference sequence). In nucleotides, the CDR3 is TGCAGTGCTAGAAGGGGAGGGCCCTACAATGAGCAGTTCTTC. Translating it yields CSARRGGPYNEQFF.

The J gene is TRBJ2-1, the V gene TRBV20-1; tentative D call: TRBD1 (5 bases). From germline, CDR1 is DFQATT and CDR2 SNEGSKA (reference sequence). This CDR3 has 13 amino acids. The V end lost 6 bases, the J end lost 8 bases, and 17 bases lay between the germline ends. CDR3 sequence: CSAHRPQGHEQFF. For the CDR3, the DNA is TGCAGTGCCCACCGACCCCAGGGCCATGAGCAGTTCTTC.

In this sample, this clonotype turned up many times. This chain uses TRBV20-1 with TRBJ2-1; TRBD2 matches 7 bases. This CDR3 has 13 residues. Losses at the gene ends were 3 bases for V and 8 bases for J; bases not matched to a gene: 7. CDR1 and CDR2 from the germline V gene are DFQATT and SNEGSKA (reference sequence). The CDR3 DNA is TGCAGTGCTAGCGGGAGGAGGATTTATGAGCAGTTCTTC. Translated, it gives CSASGRRIYEQFF.

In this sample, this clonotype turned up many times. The rearrangement joins TRBV2 to TRBJ1-5, with 7 bases identical to TRBD1. In germline, CDR1 is SNHLY, CDR2 FYNNEI. This CDR3 is 14 amino acids long. V was pared by 5 bases and J by 7 bases, with 8 bases of the junction left unmatched. CDR3 protein: CASSLDRSYQPQHF. The CDR3 bases are TGTGCCAGCAGTCTGGACAGGTCTTACCAGCCCCAGCATTTT.

This clonotype was found a few times. The chain couples TRBV28 to TRBJ2-1, with TRBD2 as a possible D gene (5 bases). CDR1 is MDHEN and CDR2 is SYDVKM in the germline V gene. Deletions cut 8 bases from V and 4 bases from J, with 15 bases between. The CDR3 is made up of 14 amino acids. CDR3 in DNA: TGTGCCAGCCGGAGCGGTTTCGCGTACAATGAGCAGTTCTTC. It codes for CASRSGFAYNEQFF.

This clonotype has only a few counts. J is TRBJ1-2 and V is TRBV5-4; unclear D gene. V lost 6 bases and J lost 0, with 12 bases in between. The germline V gene encodes CDR1 SGHNT and CDR2 YYREEE (reference sequence). There are 14 residues in the CDR3. The CDR3 DNA reads TGTGCCAGCAAAACCTCCGGGGCTAACTATGGCTACACCTTC. Residues: CASKTSGANYGYTF.

This clonotype was observed at least ten times. V usage is TRBV10-3 and J usage is TRBJ1-2, with D possibly TRBD1 on 6 matching bases. Trimming cost V 10 bases and J 0 bases, with 18 bases left between them. This CDR3 spans 15 amino acids. Germline V gene sequence: CDR1 ENHRY, CDR2 SYGVKD. CDR3 in amino acids: CASTGTNSSNYGYTF. The CDR3 nucleotides are TGTGCCAGCACCGGGACAAACTCTTCTAACTATGGCTACACCTTC.